The following is a T cell receptor beta chain sequence with its context. Its specificity is unknown. Germline V lookup: CDR1 SQVTM, CDR2 ANQGSEA. The V end was cut by 4 bases, the J end by 3 bases, with 10 bases between. The CDR3 sequence is 12 residues long. These data belong to a study of cytomegalovirus exposure and HLA in healthy donors. Study outcomes and limitations: One later analysis reportedly identified an Asian-associated ancestry cluster that showed fewer N-insertions than the roughly 670-donor mean. Earlier analysis yielded a pattern in which most TCR beta V segments were productive about 90% or about 30% of the time. The authors assumed roughly uniform sequencing depth across donors for presence/absence analyses.

Use of 60 Vbeta and 13 Jbeta primers characterized the PCR. The table came from immunoSEQ multiplex PCR; TCRdb's copy has only in-frame clones and leaves some out. The table has 90,000 to 100,000 clones, roughly 79% seen once; the top ten hold 1.5% to 2.5%. The sequenced sample was PBMCs. The V and J genes are TRBV29-1 and TRBJ2-7; possible D gene TRBD2, 6 bases. The clonotype comes from a man in his forties or fifties in good health and CMV-seronegative. The CDR3 spells CSVGEDFYEQYF. The CDR3 DNA follows: TGCAGCGTTGGGGAGGACTTCTACGAGCAGTACTTC.